The clone carrying this TCR beta chain came up many times. Antigen: not known. Time point denoted: patch test 1, 2 weeks after DPC sensitization. The treatment: therapeutic diphenylcyclopropenone sensitization with weekly scalp DPC. The template was total RNA from unfractionated whole blood. Sample donors consisted of patients with alopecia, aged 18 to 70 years, who were suitable for DPC. This entry is derived from a study of human T cells and chemical hapten exposure. The germline V and J ends were trimmed by 2 bases and 4 bases, with 9 bases remaining between them. Looked up from germline, CDR1 is WSHSY and CDR2 is SAAADI. The CDR3 extends over 14 amino acids. Broader study findings: Donors were affected by alopecia, so their immune reaction might vary from that of healthy individuals. DPC sensitization left the count of TCRs above 1 in 1000 unchanged.

MiXCR, applied by TCRdb to the RACE reads, yields one record per CDR3 protein. The sample has some 52,000 distinct CDR3 sequences; about 11% are singletons. This specimen consisted of whole blood, obtained in connection with sensitization to the hapten diphenylcyclopropenone (DPC). This chain connects TRBV10-2 to TRBJ1-5; a possible D gene is TRBD1 (5 bases). This sequence originates from a middle-aged woman with alopecia areata. Some clones in this sample may be carry-over from other donors' samples. The CDR3 coding sequence is TGCGCCAGCAGTGAGCACTGGGGGAATCAGCCCCAGCATTTT. Amino acids: CASSEHWGNQPQHF.